These 20 T cell receptor beta chains came from one sample sequenced in a study of blood T cell repertoires in COVID-19. The table came from immunoSEQ multiplex PCR; TCRdb's copy has only in-frame clones and leaves some out. Of 250,000 to 350,000 clones in the sample, 83% were seen once. Material for sequencing was peripheral blood. The receptors were sampled from a woman between 45 and 65 years old with acute or convalescent COVID-19.

The CDR3 region has the DNA TGCGCCACCGGGACAGGGGATGAAAAACTGTTTTTT. Translated, it gives CATGTGDEKLFF. The chain employs TRBV10-1 and TRBJ1-4; 10 nucleotides agree with TRBD1. The CDR3 runs to 12 residues. CDR1 is WNHNN, CDR2 SYGVQD, per germline (reference sequence). Trimming took 10 bases from V and 6 from J; bases not matched to a gene: 2.

The chain links TRBV29-1 to TRBJ1-1; the match to TRBD1 covers 10 bases. V was pared by 7 bases and J by 3 bases, with 14 bases of the junction left unmatched. The CDR3 loop spans 16 amino acids. Germline CDR1 and CDR2: SQVTM and ANQGSEA. DNA for the CDR3: TGCAGCGCTCCGACAGGGGGCAGAGGTGCGGACACTGAAGCTTTCTTT. Its translation is CSAPTGGRGADTEAFF.

This clone appeared a few times. The chain carries TRBV9 and TRBJ2-2; TRBD2 matches 11 bases. Losses at the gene ends were 3 bases for V and 0 bases for J; bases not matched to a gene: 10. Germline CDR1 SGDLS, CDR2 YYNGEE. CDR3 length equals 19 residues. As DNA, the CDR3 is TGTGCCAGCAGCGCCTACCCCACTAGCGGGGGTTCGAACACCGGGGAGCTGTTTTTT. Translating it yields CASSAYPTSGGSNTGELFF.

The rearrangement joins TRBV10-3 to TRBJ2-3; the match to TRBD2 covers 14 bases. Germline V CDR1 and CDR2: ENHRY, SYGVKD. The ends lost 6 bases at V and 0 bases at J; junction bases unmatched: 8. The CDR3 has 18 residues. This CDR3 reads CAIRGTSGGQSSTDTQYF. The CDR3 DNA reads TGTGCCATCAGGGGGACTAGCGGGGGCCAAAGTAGCACAGATACGCAGTATTTT.

The chain has TRBV5-1 and TRBJ1-2; TRBD1 matches at 11 bases. V gave up 4 bases and J gave up 6 bases; unmatched junction bases: 8. Looked up from germline, CDR1 is SGHRS and CDR2 is YFSETQ. The CDR3 is 15 residues long. The CDR3 bases are TGCGCCAGCAGCCCTCTCGGACAGGGGGCGGATGGCTACACCTTC. This encodes CASSPLGQGADGYTF.

The V gene is TRBV6-1, the J gene TRBJ2-2; no clear D. CDR1 is MNHNS, CDR2 SASEGT, per germline. The CDR3 covers 14 residues. V was trimmed by 0 bases and J by 6 bases, leaving 8 bases between them. The CDR3 sequence is CASSEAVLPGELFF. As DNA, the CDR3 is TGTGCCAGCAGTGAAGCGGTACTCCCCGGGGAGCTGTTTTTT.

This clone was recorded only once. The V and J genes are TRBV30 and TRBJ2-1, with 7 bases fitting TRBD2. The germline gives CDR1 GTSNPN, CDR2 SVGIG (reference sequence). Trimming at V came to 0 bases and at J to 2 bases, leaving 4 bases not matched to a gene. The CDR3 is 15 amino acids. The chain's CDR3 is CAWSVGGGPYNEQFF. In DNA form, the CDR3 reads TGTGCCTGGAGTGTAGGCGGGGGTCCCTACAATGAGCAGTTCTTC.

The chain combines TRBV5-6 with TRBJ1-2; 12 bases align to TRBD1. The CDR3 totals 14 residues. Germline CDR1 reads SGHDT; CDR2 reads YYEEEE. The J segment lost 8 bases and the V segment lost 3 bases, leaving 5 bases of the junction unmatched. In DNA, the CDR3 is TGTGCCAGCAGCTGGGGACAGGGGGCCAGGGGCTACACCTTC. This encodes CASSWGQGARGYTF.

This clone came up a few times. The chain is built from TRBV3-1 (or the pseudogene TRBV3-2) and TRBJ2-1, with 12 bases identical to TRBD2. Germline values: CDR1 LGHDT, CDR2 YNNKEL (reference sequence). Losses at the gene ends were 1 base for V and 4 bases for J; bases not matched to a gene: 8. CDR3 length: 18 amino acids. The CDR3 protein is CASSQVPSGGGRYNEQFF. CDR3 nucleotide sequence: TGTGCCAGCAGCCAAGTTCCTAGCGGGGGGGGTCGATACAATGAGCAGTTCTTC.

The chain links TRBV27 to TRBJ1-2, with D perhaps TRBD1 (6 bases). Trimming shortened V by 5 bases and J by 4 bases, and 14 bases separated the two germline ends. CDR1 is MNHEY and CDR2 is SMNVEV in the germline V gene (reference sequence). This CDR3 has 14 amino acids. In DNA, the CDR3 is TGTGCCAGCAGTCCCGCCGACAGGATCTATGGCTACACCTTC. This translates into CASSPADRIYGYTF.

This clone was seen a handful of times. The same CDR3 can be traced to other DNA sequences in this sample. The chain employs TRBV18 and TRBJ1-5; D is perhaps TRBD1 (6 bases). The CDR3 has 14 amino acids. Trimming shortened V by 5 bases and J by 3 bases, and 11 bases separated the two germline ends. In germline, CDR1 is KGHSH, CDR2 LQKENI. The CDR3 loop reads CASSLTGTNQPQHF. The CDR3 DNA sequence: TGTGCCAGCTCATTGACAGGCACCAATCAGCCCCAGCATTTT.

The chain recombines TRBV3-1 (or the pseudogene TRBV3-2) with TRBJ2-3, with 9 bases aligning to TRBD2. The CDR3 has 16 amino acids. With 1 base clipped from V and 3 bases from J, the junction kept 5 bases outside the gene matches. Germline V gene data show CDR1 as LGHDT and CDR2 as YNNKEL (reference sequence). CDR3 in amino acids: CASSQGKRGATDTQYF. The CDR3 nucleotides are TGTGCCAGCAGCCAAGGCAAGCGGGGGGCGACAGATACGCAGTATTTT.

This chain connects TRBV5-1 to TRBJ2-7; 10 bases agree with TRBD2. Per the germline V gene, CDR1 is SGHRS and CDR2 is YFSETQ. CDR3 length: 15 residues. The ends lost 4 bases at V and 0 bases at J; junction bases unmatched: 4. The CDR3 DNA is TGCGCCAGCAGCAAGGGACTAGCGAGCTCCTACGAGCAGTACTTC. It specifies CASSKGLASSYEQYF.

The rearrangement uses TRBV3-1 (or the pseudogene TRBV3-2) and TRBJ2-5; TRBD2 matches 8 bases. J lost 2 bases, V lost 5 bases, and 1 base had no gene match. Germline V gene data show CDR1 as LGHDT and CDR2 as YNNKEL (reference sequence). The CDR3 sequence is 13 residues long. CDR3 region: CASSGTSQETQYF. CDR3 in DNA: TGTGCCAGCAGCGGGACTAGTCAAGAGACCCAGTACTTC.

A single count supports this clone. V is TRBV19 and J is TRBJ1-1; D not resolved. The V end was cut by 6 bases, the J end by 4 bases, with 12 bases between. This CDR3 is 13 amino acids long. Germline-derived CDR1 and CDR2 are LNHDA and SQIVND (reference sequence). The CDR3 coding sequence is TGTGCCAGTAGGGTGGTAGGAGGCACTGAAGCTTTCTTT. Translation gives CASRVVGGTEAFF.

This clone showed up just once. The chain uses TRBV6-4 and TRBJ2-6; D is uncertain. The germline V gene encodes CDR1 MRHNA and CDR2 SNTAGT. CDR3 length equals 14 residues. V was cut by 4 bases and J by 4 bases, with 8 bases left in between. CDR3 in amino acids: CASSGSLGANVLTF. The DNA for the CDR3 is TGTGCCAGCAGTGGCTCCCTGGGGGCCAACGTCCTGACTTTC.

This clone was counted only a few times. The rearrangement uses TRBV5-4 and TRBJ2-5; D unresolved. Trimming left V 0 bases short and J 4 bases short, with 10 bases between. CDR1 is SGHNT and CDR2 is YYREEE in the germline V gene (reference sequence). CDR3 size: 14 residues. The CDR3 here is CASSLVTFPETQYF. The CDR3 DNA reads as TGTGCCAGCAGCTTGGTTACTTTCCCAGAGACCCAGTACTTC.

This chain joins TRBV5-5 and TRBJ2-3, with 7 bases fitting TRBD1. CDR3 length: 15 residues. Germline assignment: CDR1 SGHKS and CDR2 YYEKEE (reference sequence). The trim removed 2 bases at V and 2 bases at J, leaving 5 bases unmatched. The CDR3 loop is CASSFTGQHTDTQYF. CDR3 DNA sequence: TGTGCCAGCAGCTTCACGGGACAGCACACAGATACGCAGTATTTT.

The rearrangement links TRBV4-2 to TRBJ1-1; the D is unclear. V was trimmed by 4 bases and J by 2 bases, leaving 14 bases between them. Germline V CDR1 and CDR2: LGHNA, YNFKEQ. CDR3 length: 15 residues. Here the CDR3 reads CASSPPEEANTEAFF. In nucleotides, the CDR3 is TGTGCCAGCAGCCCCCCAGAGGAGGCAAACACTGAAGCTTTCTTT.

This clone was detected a few times. CDR3 in amino acids: CASRPTATNEKLFF. In nucleotides, the CDR3 is TGTGCCAGCAGGCCGACAGCAACTAATGAAAAACTGTTTTTT. The rearrangement joins TRBV2 to TRBJ1-4; D is perhaps TRBD1 (5 bases). The CDR3 consists of 14 residues. Germline V gene data show CDR1 as SNHLY and CDR2 as FYNNEI. Trimming took off 6 bases at V and 0 bases at J, with 8 bases between the two ends.